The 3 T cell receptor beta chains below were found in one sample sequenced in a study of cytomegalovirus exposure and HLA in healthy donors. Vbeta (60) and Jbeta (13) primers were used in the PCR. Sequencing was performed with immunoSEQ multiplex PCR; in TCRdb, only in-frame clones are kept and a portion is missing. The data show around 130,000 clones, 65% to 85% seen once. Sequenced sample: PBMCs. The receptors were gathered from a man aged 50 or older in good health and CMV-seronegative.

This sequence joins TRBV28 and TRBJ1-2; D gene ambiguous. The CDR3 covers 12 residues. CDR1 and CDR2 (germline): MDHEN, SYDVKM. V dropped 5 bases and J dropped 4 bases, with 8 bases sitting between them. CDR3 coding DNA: TGTGCCAGCAGTCGGGATTCCTATGGCTACACCTTC. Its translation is CASSRDSYGYTF.

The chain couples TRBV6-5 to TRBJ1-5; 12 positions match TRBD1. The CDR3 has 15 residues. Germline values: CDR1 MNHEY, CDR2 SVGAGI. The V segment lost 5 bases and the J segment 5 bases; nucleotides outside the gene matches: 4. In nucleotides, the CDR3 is TGTGCCAGCAGTCGGGACAGGGGGCACGATCAGCCCCAGCATTTT. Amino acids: CASSRDRGHDQPQHF.

The CDR3 DNA is TGCGCCAGCAGCTGGGGACAGGGGATACCTAATGGTGAGCAGTTCTTC. This sequence encodes CASSWGQGIPNGEQFF. The chain carries TRBV5-1 and TRBJ2-1, with 10 bases fitting TRBD1. Germline CDR1 reads SGHRS; CDR2 reads YFSETQ. Unmatched junction bases numbered 12, after V lost 3 bases and J lost 9 bases. This CDR3 has 16 amino acids.